The TCR beta chain described here comes from a study of glioma-infiltrating T cells after dendritic cell vaccination. The overall study: At biweekly intervals, patients got three intradermal dendritic cell vaccine injections.

In germline, CDR1 is MNHNY, CDR2 SVGAGI (reference sequence). Trimming took off 5 bases at V and 5 bases at J, with 18 bases between the two ends. The CDR3 length is 15 residues. The PCR used 60 V beta and 13 J beta primers. Profiled with immunoSEQ multiplex PCR; TCRdb holds only in-frame clones, not every one. The sample holds tens of thousands of clones; roughly 85% are singletons and the top ten take over 9.5%. This sequence was found in a human donor with glioblastoma. The chain links TRBV6-6 to TRBJ1-1; a weak D match, TRBD1 (6 bases). The starting material was blood, obtained before dendritic cell vaccination. This CDR3 is CASSPGRGARTEAFF. Written as DNA, the CDR3 is TGTGCCAGCAGTCCAGGTCGGGGGGCGCGGACTGAAGCTTTCTTT.